This T cell receptor (beta chain) was identified during a study of blood T cells in healthy people across ages (dated by TCRdb to about 2015). A note on the overall study: In model experiments, template switching captured about one uniquely barcoded TCR beta cDNA molecule for every two T cells. Age-related changes in TCR beta repertoire diversity were measured in the study by deep sequencing normalized with unique cDNA molecular identifiers. The study analyzed two additional independent replicas of 1 million unique cDNA reads from the same blood draw for two donors, one aged 18 to 30 and one aged 80 or older. Four age groups were formed from the donors: young (average roughly 15 years), middle-aged (around 41), aged (about 68) and long-lived (approximately 78). Donors of different ages were randomly distributed across sequencing lanes to avoid experimental bias. Summary of the overall study and its limitations: Compared with the aged group, the long-lived group had more naive CD4+ T cells, fewer expanded clones and increased TCR diversity, suggesting age selection. Estimates of total diversity from one million sequenced T cells were regarded as lower bounds and underestimates. As age increased, observed TCR beta diversity per million T cells dropped in a roughly linear way, and a significant reduction was already evident by age 40. Observed TCR beta diversity correlated strongly with the percentage of naive T cells measured by flow cytometry. Because the CMV infection status of the donors was unknown, age-related changes in expanded clonotypes may potentially have been confounded. Since profiling was done on bulk unsorted PBMCs, naive and antigen-experienced compartments could not be conclusively compared.

Measured from the cysteine to the phenylalanine, the CDR3 is 12 residues long. Only the CDR3 DNA stays, 36 bases, in frame from base 1. The germline V gene provides CDR1 SGHRS and CDR2 YFSETQ. V is reduced by 5 bases and J by 2 bases, leaving a spacing of 7 bases between them. This clonotype was detected a few times. No antigen is known for it. One base away there is no much larger clone; base qualities are not given. The library was prepared using 5' RACE. The reads were generated on an Illumina HiSeq 2500. A second about 7 to 11 cycle PCR used a sample-barcoded 5' primer and a J-beta primer mix. A unique molecular identifier was introduced onto each TCR beta cDNA molecule by a template-switch 5' adaptor carrying 12 random nucleotides. Each sample yielded at least 3 million CDR3-containing paired-end reads. All of the RNA was converted into first-strand cDNA using the Mint cDNA synthesis kit, with a TRBC-specific oligonucleotide serving as the primer. Following uracil-DNA glycosylase treatment, a first 18-cycle PCR with universal primers M1SS and BC2_uni_R was performed on all cDNA. The authors' analysis ran thus. Each sample was normalized by randomly selecting 1 million high-quality reads, each carrying a distinct molecular identifier. Instead of being binned into consensus sequences, reads with shared molecular identifiers were discarded. CDR3 identification, clonotype clustering and error correction used MiTCR with a Q25 quality threshold and the strictest error-elimination algorithm. Lower-bound total TCR beta diversity was estimated with a nonparametric unseen species model using Euler transformation. Starting from the raw public reads, TCRdb applied fastp trimming at Q25, assembled clones with MiXCR and retained in-frame beta chains. Each CDR3 protein appears once, grouped with its most common genes and DNA. What appears here as the V and J calls and clone size reflects TCRdb's work, not the paper's. This sample is represented by some 1.4 million distinct CDR3 sequences; 42% of them were singletons. The ten largest clonotypes hold 7.9% of the sample.

Systemically healthy Caucasian individuals from Russia, 35 to 40 in total and aged about 6 to 100 years, were included as donors. Approximately 10 milliliters of peripheral blood were collected from each donor into EDTA-treated Vacutainer tubes. Ficoll-Paque density-gradient centrifugation was used to isolate PBMCs, with at least 7 million per sample. Total RNA, at least 6 micrograms per sample, was extracted from PBMCs with Trizol reagent. Naive CD45RAhigh/CD27high T cell percentages were measured by flow cytometry on a PBMC aliquot from every donor. The rearrangement joined TRBV5-1 to TRBJ2-5, with no D gene named confidently. The source of this sequence is a woman under 30 in good health. The sequencing sample was made of blood. Here the CDR3 is given as CASSRAQETQYF. The bases read TGCGCCAGCAGTCGCGCACAAGAGACCCAGTACTTC. The full variable domain, with segments outside the CDR3 supplied by the reference TRBV5-1 and TRBJ2-5 proteins, appears as KAGVTQTPRYLIKTRGQQVTLSCSPISGHRSVSWYQQTPGQGLQFLFEYFSETQRNKGNFPGRFSGRQFSNSRSEMNVSTLELGDSALYLCASSRAQETQYFGPGTRLLVL.